This T cell receptor beta chain emerged from a study of immune evolution from preneoplasia to lung adenocarcinoma. Findings and caveats of the study: Top clone share appeared to fall from AAH through AIS, MIA, adenocarcinoma.

TCRdb keeps only in-frame clones here, not all; method: immunoSEQ multiplex PCR. The sample yields some 5,100 clones, approximately 71% seen once. The CDR3 sequence is 14 residues long. V lost 3 bases and J 3 bases, leaving 11 bases between the germline ends. Looked up from germline, CDR1 is GTSNPN and CDR2 is SVGIG (reference sequence). Only a few counts were recorded for this clone. What it binds is unknown. Between the mid-2010s and the late 2010s, patients underwent resection in Japan or China. H&E slides confirmed each diagnosis, reviewed by two pathologists independently. The chain is built from TRBV30 and TRBJ1-4, with TRBD1 as a possible D gene (6 bases). Sample: FFPE adjacent normal lung tissue. This TCR came from an older person with lung adenocarcinoma. The DNA of the CDR3 is TGTGCCTGGAGCTCCAGGGGTGCTAATGAAAAACTGTTTTTT. It codes for CAWSSRGANEKLFF.